The 19 T cell receptor beta chains below come from one sample, sequenced in a study of human T cells and chemical hapten exposure. Time point given: patch test 2, 6 weeks after DPC sensitization. Treatment noted: therapeutic diphenylcyclopropenone sensitization with weekly scalp DPC. TCRdb independently ran MiXCR on the RACE reads; one entry per CDR3 protein. This table holds roughly 380,000 distinct CDR3 sequences, around 6% found once. Source: whole blood, taken in connection with sensitization to the hapten diphenylcyclopropenone (DPC). The receptors shown here come from a woman aged 18-30 years with alopecia areata. Some clones in this sample may be carry-over from other donors' samples.

This clonotype occurred a few times. The V gene is TRBV27, the J gene TRBJ1-1; D may be TRBD1 (6 bases). Trimming took 4 bases from V and 5 from J, leaving 14 bases between them. There are 14 residues in the CDR3. In germline, CDR1 is MNHEY, CDR2 SMNVEV (reference sequence). This chain's CDR3 is CASSSIRGKTEAFF. The CDR3 nucleotides read TGTGCCAGCAGTTCTATCAGGGGAAAGACTGAAGCTTTCTTT.

This clonotype occurred a few times. The chain couples TRBV6-5 to TRBJ1-4, with 8 bases fitting TRBD1. Germline CDR1 MNHEY, CDR2 SVGAGI. V lost 6 bases and J lost 8; bases outside the gene matches: 8. CDR3 size: 14 residues. CDR3 region: CASRQQGTGEKLFF. The CDR3 nucleotides read TGTGCCAGCAGGCAACAGGGGACAGGAGAAAAACTGTTTTTT.

This clonotype showed up just a few times. The V and J genes are TRBV6-2 or TRBV6-3 and TRBJ2-1; 7 nucleotides line up with TRBD2. Germline V CDR1 and CDR2: MNHEY, SVGEGT. The CDR3 loop spans 13 amino acids. V was clipped by 5 bases and J by 8 bases; unmatched bases: 6. The CDR3 DNA follows: TGTGCCAGCAGTGTGACTAGCAGCGATGAGCAGTTCTTC. Protein sequence: CASSVTSSDEQFF.

This clonotype was seen only a few times. The V gene is TRBV15, the J gene TRBJ2-1; D is ambiguous. CDR1 is LNHNV and CDR2 is YYDKDF in the germline V gene (reference sequence). The CDR3 is 14 amino acids. The V gene lost 0 bases and the J gene lost 2 bases, with 5 bases spanning the gap. The CDR3 region is CATSRDQTYNEQFF. The CDR3 DNA reads TGTGCCACCAGCAGAGATCAGACCTACAATGAGCAGTTCTTC.

This clonotype showed up just a few times. V usage is TRBV7-2 and J usage is TRBJ2-2; D unclear. Germline V gene data show CDR1 as SGHTA and CDR2 as FQGNSA. V lost 1 base and J lost 0, with 15 bases in between. The CDR3 spans 18 residues. The CDR3 DNA reads TGTGCCAGCAGCTTAGGGGCGGCCGCCTACGCGAACACCGGGGAGCTGTTTTTT. Residues: CASSLGAAAYANTGELFF.

This clonotype was found a few times. V usage is TRBV2 and J usage is TRBJ1-2, with 10 bases fitting TRBD1. Germline-derived CDR1 and CDR2 are SNHLY and FYNNEI. This CDR3 has 14 amino acids. Trimming at V came to 7 bases and at J to 6 bases, leaving 8 bases not matched to a gene. The CDR3, as DNA: TGTGCCAGCACCCTGGAAGGGACAGGGGATGGCTACACCTTC. It yields the protein CASTLEGTGDGYTF.

This clonotype was seen only a few times. The genes are TRBV14 and TRBJ1-4; D is unresolved. There are 15 residues in the CDR3. Per germline, CDR1 SGHDN and CDR2 FVKESK. Trimming pared 4 bases from V and 8 bases from J, leaving 17 bases between. In nucleotides, the CDR3 is TGTGCCAGCAGCCGGCCGGGAGATGCGTTGGAAAAACTGTTTTTT. Protein: CASSRPGDALEKLFF.

The sample holds many counts of this clonotype. The genes are TRBV4-2 and TRBJ1-5; 8 positions agree with TRBD1. The CDR3 totals 19 residues. Germline V gene lookup returns CDR1 LGHNA and CDR2 YNFKEQ. V gave up 0 bases and J gave up 4 bases; unmatched junction bases: 14. CDR3 bases: TGTGCCAGCAGCCAAGATATGCCAGGGGGCGACACAGCGAATCAGCCCCAGCATTTT. It yields the protein CASSQDMPGGDTANQPQHF.

This clonotype has only a few counts. The CDR3 bases are TGCAGCGTCCTAGGGGGTGAAGCTTTCTTT. It codes for CSVLGGEAFF. V and J are TRBV29-1 and TRBJ1-1, with D possibly being TRBD1 (6 bases). Trimming removed 6 bases from V and 7 bases from J, with 9 bases in between. The CDR3 runs to 10 residues. Germline V gene sequence: CDR1 SQVTM, CDR2 ANQGSEA.

This clonotype has more than one count but fewer than ten. The rearrangement joins TRBV29-1 to TRBJ1-1; D not certain. Germline CDR1 reads SQVTM; CDR2 reads ANQGSEA. Trimming took off 4 bases at V and 11 bases at J, with 14 bases between the two ends. The length of the CDR3 is 11 residues. The CDR3 DNA is TGCAGCGTTGGGTCATCTCTGGGGGCTTTCTTT. This sequence encodes CSVGSSLGAFF.

This clonotype was counted only a few times. The chain couples TRBV11-2 to TRBJ2-1; TRBD2 might be the D (6 bases). The CDR3 is 13 amino acids. With 2 bases removed from V and 7 bases from J, the gap between germline ends came to 9 bases. Per germline, CDR1 SGHAT and CDR2 FQNNGV. DNA for the CDR3: TGTGCCAGCAGCTTATGGGGGGAGAATGAGCAGTTCTTC. Translation: CASSLWGENEQFF.

This clonotype was seen only a few times. The genes are TRBV3-1 and TRBJ2-3; possible D gene TRBD2, 7 bases. V lost 3 bases and J 1 base, leaving 14 bases between the germline ends. From germline, CDR1 is LGHDT and CDR2 YNNKEL (reference sequence). The CDR3 totals 16 residues. The CDR3, as DNA: TGTGCCAGCAGCCATCAACGGGGGGCCGGCACAGATACGCAGTATTTT. Translated, it gives CASSHQRGAGTDTQYF.

This rearrangement joins TRBV29-1 to TRBJ2-3, with a possible D match to TRBD1 (5 bases). There are 12 residues in the CDR3. V was pared by 6 bases and J by 8 bases, with 15 bases between. Looked up from germline, CDR1 is SQVTM and CDR2 is ANQGSEA. CDR3 protein: CSVPRDDGTQYF. CDR3 nucleotides: TGCAGCGTCCCCAGGGATGACGGTACGCAGTATTTT.

This clonotype came up many times. The chain carries TRBV20-1 and TRBJ1-2; 11 bases are shared with TRBD1. J was trimmed by 2 bases and V by 4 bases; bases with no gene match: 3. This CDR3 is 14 amino acids long. Germline V gene data show CDR1 as DFQATT and CDR2 as SNEGSKA (reference sequence). The CDR3 DNA follows: TGCAGTGCTATCCGGGACAGGGGGAACTATGGCTACACCTTC. Amino acid sequence: CSAIRDRGNYGYTF.

This clonotype showed up many times. This chain links TRBV28 with TRBJ1-5; 7 nucleotides agree with TRBD1. Trimming cost V 7 bases and J 0 bases; bases outside gene matches: 3. Germline V lookup: CDR1 MDHEN, CDR2 SYDVKM. The CDR3 consists of 14 residues. The CDR3 is CASTTGYSNQPQHF. For the CDR3, the DNA is TGTGCCAGCACGACAGGGTATAGCAATCAGCCCCAGCATTTT.

This clonotype appeared many times. V and J are TRBV5-4 and TRBJ1-2, with D tentatively TRBD1 (6 bases). The CDR3 totals 14 residues. Per the germline V gene, CDR1 is SGHNT and CDR2 is YYREEE (reference sequence). The germline V and J ends were trimmed by 5 bases and 4 bases, with 15 bases remaining between them. The CDR3 bases are TGTGCCAGCAGAAATGCAGGGGAGACCTATGGCTACACCTTC. Its translation: CASRNAGETYGYTF. The variable domain in full, completed from reference TRBV5-4 and TRBJ1-2, reads ETGVTQSPTHLIKTRGQQVTLRCSSQSGHNTVSWYQQALGQGPQFIFQYYREEENGRGNFPPRFSGLQFPNYSSELNVNALELDDSALYLCASRNAGETYGYTFGSGTRLTVV.

This clonotype was detected a few times. Sequence at one end of the junction differs from germline and may be a read error. The chain is built from TRBV2 and TRBJ2-1; D may match TRBD1 or TRBD2 (6 bases each). The CDR3 contains 17 residues. Germline CDR1 and CDR2: SNHLY and FYNNEI. The CDR3 DNA sequence: TGTGTCAGCAGCAAACGAGGGGGGAACCTAGGGGACCATGAGCAGTTCTTC. Translation gives CVSSKRGGNLGDHEQFF.

This clonotype was seen a handful of times. This chain connects TRBV7-2 to TRBJ2-3, with TRBD1 identical over 7 bases. Germline-derived CDR1 and CDR2 are SGHTA and FQGNSA. After removal of 5 bases from V and 6 bases from J, the junction contained 11 bases not matched to a gene. The CDR3 length is 15 residues. The CDR3 DNA sequence: TGTGCCAGCAGCCCCAACAGGGGATTGGCGGATACGCAGTATTTT. Protein sequence: CASSPNRGLADTQYF.

Ten or more counts support this clonotype. The genes are TRBV27 and TRBJ2-5; D is undetermined. Germline CDR1 reads MNHEY; CDR2 reads SMNVEV (reference sequence). Trimming stripped 8 bases from V and 2 bases from J, with 6 bases between. This CDR3 is built from 11 residues. CDR3 nucleotides: TGTGCCAGCCGAACACAAGAGACCCAGTACTTC. Protein product: CASRTQETQYF.